Presented here are 32 T cell receptor delta chains from one specimen sequenced in a study of gamma-delta T cells after stem cell transplantation. TCRdb re-processed the RT-PCR reads using CATT. This table holds around 1,200 delta-chain clones, roughly 18% found once. Sequenced: gamma-delta T cells. These receptors came from a human donor. It is not recorded whose cells these are; they may come from a transplant donor.

The chain's CDR3 is CACDSWGISDKLIF. CDR3 nucleotides: TGTGCCTGTGACTCCTGGGGGATTTCCGATAAACTCATCTTT. The genes are TRDV2 and TRDJ1; 9 bases match TRDD3. Germline CDR1 reads GEAIGNYY; CDR2 reads EKD. Trimming cost V 3 bases and J 3 bases; bases outside gene matches: 4. This CDR3 has 14 residues.

This clone rates as medium-sized. The rearrangement joins TRDV2 to TRDJ1, with 12 bases that match TRDD3. Germline CDR1 GEAIGNYY, CDR2 EKD. The CDR3 has 19 amino acids. V was clipped by 3 bases and J by 0 bases; unmatched bases: 13. CDR3 loop: CACDEVLGDTLLHTDKLIF. CDR3 in DNA: TGTGCCTGTGACGAGGTACTGGGGGATACACTACTTCACACCGATAAACTCATCTTT.

This clone was seen only a few times. This chain joins TRDV1 and TRDJ1; D perhaps matches TRDD3 (6 bases). Germline V gives CDR1 TSWWSYY, CDR2 QGS. There are 16 residues in the CDR3. The germline V and J ends were trimmed by 1 base and 11 bases, with 23 bases remaining between them. This CDR3 reads CALGEQKRNWVHRLIF. In nucleotides, the CDR3 is TGTGCTCTTGGGGAACAAAAGCGGAACTGGGTTCATCGGCTCATCTTT.

This clone was picked up a small number of times. Being one base from a much bigger clone, this may be a read error. The same CDR3 is also encoded by other DNA sequences in this sample. The chain combines TRDV2 with TRDJ1; TRDD3 might be the D (6 bases). Per germline, CDR1 GEAIGNYY and CDR2 EKD. This CDR3 is built from 18 residues. CDR3 nucleotide sequence: TGTGCCTGTGACGCGGTTCTGGGGACTCAAAGGGGAACCGATAAACTCATCTTC. Amino acid sequence: CACDAVLGTQRGTDKLIF.

This clone is termed large. This chain links TRDV2 with TRDJ2; 11 bases agree with TRDD3. This CDR3 has 16 amino acids. The germline CDR1 and CDR2 sequences are GEAIGNYY and EKD. The V and J ends lost 3 bases and 0 bases, in that order; junction bases with no gene match: 2. The CDR3 DNA follows: TGTGCCTGTGACGTACTGGGGGATACTTTGACAGCACAACTCTTCTTT. Translating it yields CACDVLGDTLTAQLFF.

Comment on this clone: This likely traces to a read error, being one base from a far larger clone. Other DNA sequences within the sample encode an identical CDR3. This chain uses TRDV2 with TRDJ3; TRDD3 aligns across 9 bases. V gave up 0 bases and J gave up 2 bases; unmatched junction bases: 13. Per the germline V gene, CDR1 is GEAIGNYY and CDR2 is EKD. The CDR3 loop spans 21 amino acids. CDR3 coding DNA: TGTGCCTGTGACACCGAAGCCTATGGGGGATATCGCCCCTGGGACACCCGACAGATGTTTTTC. This sequence encodes CACDTEAYGGYRPWDTRQMFF.

Remarks on this clone: The sample has other DNA sequences that encode this CDR3 too. This chain joins TRDV1 and TRDJ1; 12 positions agree with TRDD3. The V gene's germline CDR1 is TSWWSYY and CDR2 QGS. V dropped 0 bases and J dropped 3; count of bases not matched to a gene: 35. This CDR3 region has 27 residues. The chain's CDR3 is CALGELYRIVRLGDTPHDPTPSDKLIF. The CDR3, as DNA: TGTGCTCTTGGGGAACTGTACCGCATCGTGAGACTGGGGGATACCCCCCACGACCCGACCCCCTCCGATAAACTCATCTTT.

J is TRDJ1 and V is TRDV1; TRDD3 aligns across 9 bases. Germline V gene data show CDR1 as TSWWSYY and CDR2 as QGS. This CDR3 spans 25 amino acids. Trimming cost V 4 bases and J 1 base; bases outside gene matches: 34. The CDR3 protein is CALGGPSSPLLTGVLGDGVTDKLIF. The CDR3 nucleotides are TGTGCTCTTGGGGGGCCATCCTCCCCGCTCCTTACGGGCGTCCTGGGGGATGGAGTCACCGATAAACTCATCTTT.

This clone was observed a few times. The protein given by TCRdb reflects a much larger clone and differs at residue 6 from this DNA's translation, likely from a read error; the protein shown is the DNA's translation. The V call is TRDV2, the J call TRDJ1; no clear D gene. Between the trimmed V and J ends, which lost 0 bases and 1 base, there was a span of 14 bases. The CDR3 length is 16 residues. The germline V gene has CDR1 GEAIGNYY and CDR2 EKD. For the CDR3, the DNA is TGTGCCTGTGACACCGCCTCCCCCCCTGCCACCGATAAACTCATCTTT. Its protein product is CACDTASPPATDKLIF.

On this clone itself: This could be a read error, since a much larger clone is one nucleotide away. In the same sample, other DNA sequences code for this CDR3. The rearrangement joins TRDV1 to TRDJ1; TRDD2 is a possible D gene (9 bases). Germline CDR1 TSWWSYY, CDR2 QGS. CDR3 size: 23 residues. The CDR3 spells CALGNRPSYLTGGTLLDTDKLIF. The DNA of the CDR3 is TGTGCTCTTGGGAACCGGCCTTCCTACCTTACTGGGGGGACCCTGCTCGACACCGATAAGCTCATCTTT.

This clone ranks as medium-sized. The likely explanation is a read error, given a far larger clone one base away. The rearrangement links TRDV3 to TRDJ1; D is possibly TRDD2 (5 bases). CDR1 and CDR2 from the germline V gene are TVYSNPD and GDNSRS (reference sequence). This CDR3 contains 18 residues. The CDR3 spells CAFRPTFTYLWYTDKPIF. DNA for the CDR3: TGTGCCTTTCGACCCACCTTTACCTACTTATGGTACACCGATAAACCCATCTTT.

This clone came up a few times. A read error is likely here: a far larger clone is one base away. V gene TRDV2 combines with J gene TRDJ1, with 11 bases aligning to TRDD3. From germline, CDR1 is GEAIGNYY and CDR2 EKD. CDR3 length: 14 amino acids. V gave up 5 bases and J gave up 9 bases; unmatched junction bases: 10. As DNA, the CDR3 is TGTGCCTGTGTCGAACTGGGGGATAGGTCGGAACTCATCTTT. Its translation: CACVELGDRSELIF.

This clone is medium-sized (0.01 to 0.1%) within its sample. The rearrangement uses TRAV29/DV5 and TRDJ1, with TRDD3 identical over 9 bases. The CDR3 covers 20 residues. Germline lookup yields CDR1 NSMFDY and CDR2 ISSIKDK. Trimming removed 0 bases from V and 7 bases from J; junction bases left unmatched: 25. CDR3 DNA: TGTGCAGCAAGCGCGCGGACCTACGCCCGGTCTACTGGGGGACCTCTTAAACTCATCTTT. The encoded protein is CAASARTYARSTGGPLKLIF.

Sample share makes this clone medium-sized (0.01 to 0.1%). J is TRDJ1 and V is TRDV3; maybe TRDD3 (6 bases). Germline V gene data show CDR1 as TVYSNPD and CDR2 as GDNSRS (reference sequence). V was shortened by 3 bases and J by 1 base, with 18 bases between the two germline ends. There are 15 residues in the CDR3. As DNA, the CDR3 is TGTGCCTTCATATACGGGATGGGGGGCACCGATAAACTCATCTTT. Protein sequence: CAFIYGMGGTDKLIF.

This clone is termed medium-sized (0.01 to 0.1%). The CDR3 spells CACDTIRGGYDDTKAYTDKLIF. The DNA for the CDR3 is TGTGCCTGTGACACCATTCGGGGGGGATACGATGACACCAAAGCGTACACCGATAAACTCATCTTT. This chain uses TRDV2 with TRDJ1, with 10 positions matching TRDD3. V lost 0 bases and J lost 0; bases outside the gene matches: 21. Per germline, CDR1 GEAIGNYY and CDR2 EKD. This CDR3 has 22 residues.

This clone was detected a few times. The CDR3 loop reads CALGEPWGIRVTDKLIF. CDR3 bases: TGTGCTCTTGGGGAACCCTGGGGGATACGGGTCACCGATAAACTCATCTTT. The chain is built from TRDV1 and TRDJ1; 12 bases fit TRDD3. In germline, CDR1 is TSWWSYY, CDR2 QGS. This CDR3 has 17 amino acids. Trimming took 1 base from V and 1 from J; bases not matched to a gene: 4.

CDR3 sequence: CALGDPFRLPHGGDTRFTDKLIF. Here the CDR3 DNA reads TGTGCTCTTGGGGACCCATTTCGTCTTCCTCACGGTGGGGATACACGGTTCACCGATAAACTCATCTTT. The gene calls are TRDV1 and TRDJ1; 8 bases fit TRDD3. This CDR3 region has 23 residues. Germline V gene sequence: CDR1 TSWWSYY, CDR2 QGS. V lost 3 bases to trimming and J lost 1 base; unmatched junction nucleotides: 28.

Concerning this clone: A read error may be the cause here, since a much bigger clone is one base away. Different DNA sequences within this sample yield the same CDR3. The CDR3 DNA sequence: TGTGCCTGCGACACCCTGTACCCGGGGGACACCCGACAGATGTTTTTC. It yields the protein CACDTLYPGDTRQMFF. V and J are TRDV2 and TRDJ3; no firm D call. The germline CDR1 and CDR2 sequences are GEAIGNYY and EKD. This CDR3 spans 16 amino acids.

This clone was detected a few times. A far larger clone is just one base off, so this is likely a read error. This chain uses TRDV2 with TRDJ1; TRDD3 matches at 8 bases. CDR1 and CDR2 (germline): GEAIGNYY, EKD. The CDR3 runs to 17 residues. V dropped 0 bases and J dropped 10; count of bases not matched to a gene: 18. CDR3 nucleotide sequence: TGTGCCTGTGACACCAGCCTGCTTACTGGGGGGTCGGGTGGACTCATCTTT. It yields the protein CACDTSLLTGGSGGLIF.

This clone is labeled medium-sized. The chain joins TRDV2 to TRDJ1, with 11 bases matching TRDD3. There are 17 residues in the CDR3. Germline lookup yields CDR1 GEAIGNYY and CDR2 EKD. Trimming removed 0 bases from V and 8 bases from J; junction bases left unmatched: 13. DNA for the CDR3: TGTGCCTGTGACACCGGAGTGGGGGATACGCGGTCCAGGAAACTCATCTTT. As protein: CACDTGVGDTRSRKLIF.

This clone is deemed medium-sized. This rearrangement joins TRDV2 to TRDJ1; 12 bases line up with TRDD3. The trim removed 0 bases at V and 5 bases at J, leaving 3 bases unmatched. Germline V lookup: CDR1 GEAIGNYY, CDR2 EKD. The CDR3 is made up of 15 amino acids. CDR3 bases: TGTGCCTGTGACACCCTGGGGGATACGCGTGATAAACTCATCTTT. Encoded protein: CACDTLGDTRDKLIF.

In its sample, this clone is large (0.1 to 1%). The rearrangement links TRDV2 to TRDJ1; 12 nucleotides match TRDD3. J was trimmed by 1 base and V by 0 bases; bases with no gene match: 14. This CDR3 has 20 amino acids. From germline, CDR1 is GEAIGNYY and CDR2 EKD. Written as DNA, the CDR3 is TGTGCCTGTGACACCGTCAGAACTGGGGGATACACCATCTCCACCGATAAACTCATCTTT. It encodes CACDTVRTGGYTISTDKLIF.

With respect to this clone: A far larger clone is a single base away, which makes a read error likely. The J gene is TRDJ1, the V gene TRDV3; 13 bases align to TRDD3. Germline V gene sequence: CDR1 TVYSNPD, CDR2 GDNSRS (reference sequence). Trimming cost V 4 bases and J 0 bases; bases outside gene matches: 26. This CDR3 is built from 22 residues. CDR3 bases: TGTGCCTCGGGGCTTGACCCTAGTACTGGGGGATACGATTGGGCGGACACCGATAAACTCATCTTT. This encodes CASGLDPSTGGYDWADTDKLIF.

This clone is medium-sized within its sample. The CDR3 is CALWTVDKYTDKLIF. CDR3 coding DNA: TGTGCTCTCTGGACGGTCGACAAATACACCGATAAACTCATCTTT. V usage is TRDV1 and J usage is TRDJ1; the D is unclear. The CDR3 is made up of 15 amino acids. V was clipped by 9 bases and J by 0 bases, with 17 bases between them. The germline V gene encodes CDR1 TSWWSYY and CDR2 QGS.

Note on this clone: With a far larger clone one base away, a read error is the likely cause. Other DNA sequences within the sample encode an identical CDR3. CDR3 bases: TGTGCCTGCGACCTACTGGGGGATTATAAACTCATCTTT. Its translation is CACDLLGDYKLIF. The chain uses TRDV2 and TRDJ1; TRDD3 agrees at 10 bases. The CDR3 covers 13 residues. The germline gives CDR1 GEAIGNYY, CDR2 EKD. V lost 7 bases to trimming and J lost 6 bases; unmatched junction nucleotides: 7.

The chain uses TRDV2 and TRDJ1; the D gene is possibly TRDD3 (5 bases). Per the germline V gene, CDR1 is GEAIGNYY and CDR2 is EKD. Trimming took 5 bases from V and 2 from J, leaving 32 bases between them. The CDR3 has 20 amino acids. The CDR3 DNA follows: TGTGCCTGTGTTCCCCTCGTTACCTCCGACCCAGGGGGTGGGACCGATAAACTCATCTTT. It is translated as CACVPLVTSDPGGGTDKLIF.

This clone occurred a few times. A far bigger clonotype differs at one base, so this is likely a read error. The CDR3 DNA is TGTGCCTGTGGCACCGAAGCTTATGGGGGATATCGCCCCTGGGACACCCGACAGATGTTTTTC. This sequence encodes CACGTEAYGGYRPWDTRQMFF. The chain couples TRDV2 to TRDJ3; the match to TRDD3 covers 9 bases. The CDR3 length is 21 residues. Per the germline V gene, CDR1 is GEAIGNYY and CDR2 is EKD.

In the case of this clone: With a much larger clone just one base away, this may be a read error. This sample also contains other DNA sequences that code for the same CDR3. J is TRDJ1 and V is TRDV2, with 9 bases fitting TRDD3. The CDR3 loop spans 16 amino acids. Germline V gene sequence: CDR1 GEAIGNYY, CDR2 EKD. The CDR3 loop is CACDYLTGGVTDKLIF. DNA for the CDR3: TGTGCCTGTGATTACCTTACTGGGGGAGTGACCGATAAGCTCATCTTT.

In this sample, this clone turned up a few times. Only one base separates this from a far larger clonotype, so it likely reflects a read error. The chain couples TRDV2 to TRDJ3, with TRDD3 as a possible D gene (6 bases). Trimming stripped 0 bases from V and 0 bases from J, with 17 bases between. Germline CDR1 is GEAIGNYY and CDR2 is EKD. CDR3 length equals 20 residues. The DNA of the CDR3 is TGTGCCTGTGACACCATCGGGGGACCCTACAGCTCCTGGGACACCCGACAGATGTTTTTC. Protein product: CACDTIGGPYSSWDTRQMFF.

Worth noting for this clone: A much larger clone lies a single base off, so this may be a read error. The gene calls are TRDV1 and TRDJ1; D may be TRDD2 (7 bases). Trimming took 0 bases from V and 2 from J, leaving 37 bases between them. The CDR3 contains 24 residues. CDR1 is TSWWSYY, CDR2 QGS, per germline. CDR3 protein: CALGELPTFLFLYWRLGETDKLIF. DNA for the CDR3: TGTGCTCTTGGGGAACTACCGACCTTCCTTTTCTTGTACTGGAGACTGGGAGAGACCGATAAACTCATCTTT.

This chain uses TRDV2 with TRDJ1, with TRDD3 matching over 8 bases. The length of the CDR3 is 23 residues. Trimming at V came to 0 bases and at J to 2 bases, leaving 28 bases not matched to a gene. Germline loops: CDR1 GEAIGNYY, CDR2 EKD. The CDR3 DNA reads TGTGCCTGTGACACCGTTTCCCCGTCTGGGGCCGGACTGGGGGCCCGCGGGACCGATAAACTCATCTTT. Residues: CACDTVSPSGAGLGARGTDKLIF.

Turning to this clone: Other DNA sequences within the sample encode an identical CDR3. The V and J genes are TRDV1 and TRDJ1; perhaps D is TRDD2 or TRDD3 (7 bases each). This CDR3 region has 18 residues. With 3 bases removed from V and 0 bases from J, the gap between germline ends came to 20 bases. Germline assignment: CDR1 TSWWSYY and CDR2 QGS. The CDR3 DNA reads TGTGCTCTTGGGGACCCTATTCCTACACTGGGGTACACCGATAAACTCATCTTT. Translation gives CALGDPIPTLGYTDKLIF.